This TCR beta chain was documented in a study of CD8 T cells in ankylosing spondylitis. TCRdb processed the 5' RACE reads anew with MiXCR; each CDR3 protein has one entry. The sample has approximately 300,000 distinct CDR3 sequences, roughly 20% seen once. This clonotype was counted a few times. Germline values: CDR1 LGHNA, CDR2 YNFKEQ. CDR3 length: 14 amino acids. V lost 3 bases and J lost 6, with 13 bases in between. The specimen was blood, either unsorted or a sorted T cell fraction (not recorded which). The receptor was isolated from a male donor with ankylosing spondylitis or in good health (not recorded which). This chain connects TRBV4-2 to TRBJ2-3; D perhaps matches TRBD2 (6 bases). The CDR3 region is CASSQGGSADTQYF. The CDR3 region has the DNA TGTGCCAGCAGCCAGGGAGGTTCGGCCGATACGCAGTATTTT.